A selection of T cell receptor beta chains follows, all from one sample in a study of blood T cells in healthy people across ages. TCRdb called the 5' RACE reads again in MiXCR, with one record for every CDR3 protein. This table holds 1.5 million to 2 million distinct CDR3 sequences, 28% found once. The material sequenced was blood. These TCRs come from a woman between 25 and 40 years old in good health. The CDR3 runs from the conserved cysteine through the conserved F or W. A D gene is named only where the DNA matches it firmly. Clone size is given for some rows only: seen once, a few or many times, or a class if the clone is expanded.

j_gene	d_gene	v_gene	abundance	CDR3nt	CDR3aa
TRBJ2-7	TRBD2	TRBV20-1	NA	TGCAGTGCTAGACCTAGCGGAACCTACGGGCAGTACTTC	CSARPSGTYGQYF
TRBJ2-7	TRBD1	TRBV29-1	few	TGCAGCGTTGGACAGGGCGCCTACGAGCAGTACTTC	CSVGQGAYEQYF
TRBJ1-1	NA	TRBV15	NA	TGTGCCACCAGCACCTCAGGGAGGACTGAAGCTTTCTTT	CATSTSGRTEAFF
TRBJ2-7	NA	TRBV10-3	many	TGTGCCATCGGCCGGGACTACGAGCAGTACTTC	CAIGRDYEQYF
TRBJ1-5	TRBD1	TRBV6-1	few	TGTGCCAGCAGGGGACAGACGGGGGGCAATCAGCCCCAGCATTTT	CASRGQTGGNQPQHF
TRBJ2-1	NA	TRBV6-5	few	TGTGCCAGCAGGTACACCTATCTTAGGACTAACGCCTACAATGAGCAGTTCTTC	CASRYTYLRTNAYNEQFF
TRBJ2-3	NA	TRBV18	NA	TGTGCCAGCTCACGGGCGGCCGCCCAGCGGACAGATACGCAGTATTTT	CASSRAAAQRTDTQYF
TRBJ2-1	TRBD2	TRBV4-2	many	TGTGCCAGCAGCAGCCGGACTAGCGGGGTCACCGAGCAGTTCTTC	CASSSRTSGVTEQFF
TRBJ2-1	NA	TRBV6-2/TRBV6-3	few	TGTGCCAGCAGTTACCCGGACATCTACAATGAGCAGTTCTTC	CASSYPDIYNEQFF
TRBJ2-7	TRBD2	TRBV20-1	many	TGCAGTGCTAGAGATCGGCTAGCGGGGAATAACTACGGCCAGCAGTACTTC	CSARDRLAGNNYGQQYF
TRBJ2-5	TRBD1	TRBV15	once	TGTGCCACCAGCAGGATTACAGGGGACGTTCGGGAGACCCAGTACTTC	CATSRITGDVRETQYF
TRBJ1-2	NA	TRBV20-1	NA	TGCAATGCACCGACATGGGGCGATGGCTACACCTTC	CNAPTWGDGYTF
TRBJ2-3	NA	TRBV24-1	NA	TGTGCCACCAGTGATTCCCCGCCGGCCAATACGCAGTATTTT	CATSDSPPANTQYF
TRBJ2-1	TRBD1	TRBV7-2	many	TGTGCCAGCAGCCCCGGACAGGGCGCGTGGGAGCAGTTCTTC	CASSPGQGAWEQFF
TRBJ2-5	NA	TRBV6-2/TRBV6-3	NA	TGTGCCAGCAGTAACAATCCGGGACCAGTAGGCCAAGAGACCCAGTACTTC	CASSNNPGPVGQETQYF
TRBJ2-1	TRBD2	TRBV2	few	TGTGCCAGCAGTGATTTCCGTTTGGCGGGGGGAATACACAATGAGCAGTTCTTC	CASSDFRLAGGIHNEQFF
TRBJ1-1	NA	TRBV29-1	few	TGCAGCGGTACCCGAAACACTGAAGCTTTCTTT	CSGTRNTEAFF
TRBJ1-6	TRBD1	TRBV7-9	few	TGTGCCAGCAGCTCCGCCGGGACAGGGTTGTCACCCCTCCACTTT	CASSSAGTGLSPLHF
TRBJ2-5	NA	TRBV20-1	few	TGCAGTGCTAGACAGGGTGTAGAGACCCAGTACTTC	CSARQGVETQYF
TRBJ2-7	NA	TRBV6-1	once	TGTACCTGCAGCTACGAGCAGTACTTC	CTCSYEQYF
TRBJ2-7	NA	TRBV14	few	TGTGCCAGCAGTTATCTCCGGGACGACGAGCAGTACTTC	CASSYLRDDEQYF
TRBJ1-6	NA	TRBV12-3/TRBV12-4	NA	TGTGCCAGCAGCTCGGGGATGGGTAATTCACCCCTCCACTTT	CASSSGMGNSPLHF
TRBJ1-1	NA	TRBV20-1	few	TGCAGTGCCCTGAGCGGGGGAACGAACACTGAAGCTTTCTTT	CSALSGGTNTEAFF
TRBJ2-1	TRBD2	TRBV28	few	TGTGCCAGCAGTCCTCGGACTAGCGGGGGACCCGAGCAGTTCTTC	CASSPRTSGGPEQFF
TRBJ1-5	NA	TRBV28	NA	TGTGCCAGCAGTTTACCCGGGACACCGGGGAGATATAGCAATCAGCCCCAGCATTTT	CASSLPGTPGRYSNQPQHF
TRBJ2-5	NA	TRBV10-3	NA	TGTGCCATCTCCCGGGAGTACGGTACGGAGACCCAGTACTTC	CAISREYGTETQYF
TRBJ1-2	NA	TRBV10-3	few	TGTGCCATCAGTGTTGGAGGGGAGGACTATGGCTACACCTTC	CAISVGGEDYGYTF
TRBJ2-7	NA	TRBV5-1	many	TGCGCCAGCAGGTATAGCTTCGACCCTTCCTACGAGCAGTACTTC	CASRYSFDPSYEQYF
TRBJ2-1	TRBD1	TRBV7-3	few	TGTGCCAGCAGCATCCTCCGGGACAGGGTCTCCTACAATGAGCAGTTCTTC	CASSILRDRVSYNEQFF
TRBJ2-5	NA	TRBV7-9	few	TGTGCCAGCAGCTTGGGTTCGACAGATGAAGAGACCCAGTACTTC	CASSLGSTDEETQYF
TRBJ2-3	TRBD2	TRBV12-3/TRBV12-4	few	TGTGCCAGCAGTTGGGGGGAGGGCGCAGATACGCAGTATTTT	CASSWGEGADTQYF
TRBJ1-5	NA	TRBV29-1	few	TGCAGCGTTGAAGTCTGTCAAAATCAGCCCCAGCATTTT	CSVEVCQNQPQHF
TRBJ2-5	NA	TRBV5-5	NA	TGTGCCAGCAGCTTCCTTTCTGGGGGTAGGGAGACCCAGTACTTC	CASSFLSGGRETQYF
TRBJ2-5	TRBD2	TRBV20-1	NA	TGCAGTGCTAGAGATCAGAGGACTAGCGGGAGGGTTAGAGAGACCCAGTACTTC	CSARDQRTSGRVRETQYF
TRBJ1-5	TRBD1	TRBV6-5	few	TGTGCCAGCAGAGGTTCCGGACAGGGGGCTTACCAGCCCCAGCATTTT	CASRGSGQGAYQPQHF
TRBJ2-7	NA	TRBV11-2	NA	TGTGCCAGCAGCTCAATAAGGGGCTACGAGCAGTACTTC	CASSSIRGYEQYF
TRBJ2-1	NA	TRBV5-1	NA	TGCGCCAGCAGCTGGGGGGGGCGAAACAACAATGAGCAGTTCTTC	CASSWGGRNNNEQFF
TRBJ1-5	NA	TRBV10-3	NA	TGTGCCATCAGTGAGGGACAGTTGAGTAATCAGCCCCAGCATTTT	CAISEGQLSNQPQHF
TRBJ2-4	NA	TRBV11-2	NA	TGTGTCAGCAGCTTAGAGGGCAACTTGGGGCAGTACTTC	CVSSLEGNLGQYF
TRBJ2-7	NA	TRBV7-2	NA	TGTGCCAGCAGCTTACGTGTGGTGACAAATGAGCAGTACTTC	CASSLRVVTNEQYF
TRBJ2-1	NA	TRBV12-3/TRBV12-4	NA	TGTGCCACCCAGGAGGGGGGGATCTCCTACGAGCAGTTCTTC	CATQEGGISYEQFF
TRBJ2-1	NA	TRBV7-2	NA	TGTGCCAGCAGCAGAAAAGATGAGCAGTTCTTC	CASSRKDEQFF